Each of the 17 T cell receptor beta chains below was sequenced from the same sample in a study of cytomegalovirus exposure and HLA in healthy donors. Primers included in the PCR were 60 Vbeta and 13 Jbeta primers. Assay: immunoSEQ multiplex PCR; the TCRdb copy retains only in-frame clones and omits some. In the table there are 100,000 to 150,000 clones, around 78% of which are singletons. Sequenced material: PBMCs. The origin of the receptors is a man aged 55 to 70 in good health and CMV-seropositive.

The chain is built from TRBV14 and TRBJ1-3, with a possible D match to TRBD1 (5 bases). CDR1 is SGHDN and CDR2 is FVKESK in the germline V gene. This CDR3 has 14 residues. With 6 bases removed from V and 0 bases from J, the gap between germline ends came to 9 bases. The CDR3 nucleotides are TGTGCCAGCAGTCGCGGACACTCTGGAAACACCATATATTTT. Its translation is CASSRGHSGNTIYF.

This clone was found a few times. The V gene is TRBV28, the J gene TRBJ2-7; 8 bases match TRBD1. CDR1 and CDR2 (germline): MDHEN, SYDVKM. Trimming took 0 bases from V and 3 from J; bases not matched to a gene: 10. There are 17 residues in the CDR3. CDR3 region: CASSLWAGTGTLYEQYF. The CDR3, as DNA: TGTGCCAGCAGTTTATGGGCGGGGACAGGAACGCTCTACGAGCAGTACTTC.

This sequence joins TRBV6-4 and TRBJ1-1; the match to TRBD1 covers 7 bases. In germline, CDR1 is MRHNA, CDR2 SNTAGT. J gave up 5 bases and V 0 bases, and 12 bases lay outside the gene matches. This CDR3 spans 17 amino acids. The CDR3 region is CASSDSGQGVLETEAFF. The CDR3 DNA follows: TGTGCCAGCAGTGACTCGGGTCAGGGGGTGTTGGAAACTGAAGCTTTCTTT.

The CDR3 reads CASSQGGKTGELFF. DNA of the CDR3: TGTGCCAGCAGTCAAGGGGGAAAAACCGGGGAGCTGTTTTTT. The chain links TRBV25-1 to TRBJ2-2; D might be TRBD1 (6 bases). Germline-derived CDR1 and CDR2 are MGHDK and SYGVNS. Trimming pared 5 bases from V and 5 bases from J, leaving 12 bases between. The CDR3 is made up of 14 amino acids.

The J gene is TRBJ2-2, the V gene TRBV29-1; the D is unclear. The CDR3 extends over 13 amino acids. Looked up from germline, CDR1 is SQVTM and CDR2 is ANQGSEA. V was clipped by 3 bases and J by 0 bases, with 5 bases between them. Here the CDR3 reads CSVDSANTGELFF. The CDR3 DNA reads as TGCAGCGTTGACTCCGCGAACACCGGGGAGCTGTTTTTT.

The chain couples TRBV9 to TRBJ1-2; D might be TRBD1 (5 bases). The CDR3 covers 14 residues. In germline, CDR1 is SGDLS, CDR2 YYNGEE. V lost 6 bases to trimming and J lost 1 base, with 13 bases between them. CDR3 DNA sequence: TGTGCCAGCAACGACAGACATTTTAACTATGGCTACACCTTC. Its protein product is CASNDRHFNYGYTF.

This clone was recorded only once. The chain joins TRBV19 to TRBJ2-2; D is uncertain. Germline CDR1 LNHDA, CDR2 SQIVND (reference sequence). Trimming cost V 3 bases and J 5 bases, with 13 bases left between them. The CDR3 loop spans 15 amino acids. Here the CDR3 DNA reads TGTGCCAGTAGTATCCAGTCACCGTTGACCGGGGAGCTGTTTTTT. This codes for CASSIQSPLTGELFF.

V gene TRBV18 combines with J gene TRBJ1-1; the match to TRBD1 covers 9 bases. V was pared by 5 bases and J by 4 bases, with 8 bases of the junction left unmatched. Germline V gene data show CDR1 as KGHSH and CDR2 as LQKENI. The CDR3 loop spans 15 amino acids. In nucleotides, the CDR3 is TGTGCCAGCTCAAGGCTCGGACAGGGGCGCACTGAAGCTTTCTTT. Translating it yields CASSRLGQGRTEAFF.

This sequence joins TRBV4-1 and TRBJ1-2; possibly TRBD1 for D (6 bases). Trimming removed 0 bases at V and 2 bases at J, with 7 bases between. CDR1 is MGHRA and CDR2 is YSYEKL in the germline V gene. CDR3 length equals 14 residues. The CDR3 here is CASSQDGQNYGYTF. The CDR3 DNA reads as TGCGCCAGCAGCCAAGATGGACAGAACTATGGCTACACCTTC.

The chain uses TRBV18 and TRBJ1-1; no clear D. The CDR3 runs 15 residues. CDR1 is KGHSH and CDR2 is LQKENI in the germline V gene. The V end lost 0 bases, the J end lost 1 base, and 9 bases lay between the germline ends. This CDR3 is CASSPPAGGNTEAFF. CDR3 sequence (DNA): TGTGCCAGCTCACCACCGGCAGGAGGGAACACTGAAGCTTTCTTT.

In this sample, this clone turned up once. J is TRBJ2-5 and V is TRBV6-5, with 8 bases fitting TRBD1. There are 16 residues in the CDR3. The V and J ends lost 4 bases and 2 bases, in that order; junction bases with no gene match: 9. Germline values: CDR1 MNHEY, CDR2 SVGAGI. The CDR3 region has the DNA TGTGCCAGCAGTTCCCCAGGGGGCTTCCCGCAAGAGACCCAGTACTTC. This sequence encodes CASSSPGGFPQETQYF.

Only a few counts were recorded for this clone. This sequence joins TRBV6-1 and TRBJ1-6, with 10 positions matching TRBD1. J lost 7 bases, V lost 7 bases, and 4 bases had no gene match. Germline V gene data show CDR1 as MNHNS and CDR2 as SASEGT. The CDR3 runs to 14 residues. CDR3 sequence: CASTETGGNSPLHF. As DNA, the CDR3 is TGTGCCAGCACCGAGACAGGGGGCAATTCACCCCTCCACTTT.

CDR3 region: CASREGENYGYTF. Written as DNA, the CDR3 is TGTGCCAGCAGGGAGGGAGAGAACTATGGCTACACCTTC. V and J are TRBV2 and TRBJ1-2; D not certain. V lost 6 bases to trimming and J lost 2 bases, with 10 bases between them. The germline V gene has CDR1 SNHLY and CDR2 FYNNEI. The CDR3 is made up of 13 amino acids. Full variable domain (remainder filled in from reference TRBV2 and TRBJ1-2): EPEVTQTPSHQVTQMGQEVILRCVPISNHLYFYWYRQILGQKVEFLVSFYNNEISEKSEIFDDQFSVERPDGSNFTLKIRSTKLEDSAMYFCASREGENYGYTFGSGTRLTVV.

The chain has TRBV30 and TRBJ2-5; no clear D gene. Judging by the DNA end, TRBJ2-7 fits better; the J call may be wrong. Germline lookup yields CDR1 GTSNPN and CDR2 SVGIG (reference sequence). CDR3 length: 13 residues. The CDR3 here is CAWSPGGSYEQYF. CDR3 nucleotides: TGTGCCTGGAGTCCTGGCGGCTCCTACGAGCAGTACTTC.

This chain joins TRBV29-1 and TRBJ2-5; D ambiguous. V was clipped by 4 bases and J by 5 bases, with 14 bases between them. CDR1 and CDR2 from the germline V gene are SQVTM and ANQGSEA. The CDR3 is 13 amino acids. The CDR3, as DNA: TGCAGCGTTGTAGACCAGATGAGGGAGACCCAGTACTTC. It encodes CSVVDQMRETQYF.

This clone was counted between two and nine times. This CDR3 is also generated by other DNA sequences in the sample. The V and J genes are TRBV6-5 and TRBJ2-7, with 9 bases lining up with TRBD1. Germline V gives CDR1 MNHEY, CDR2 SVGAGI. The CDR3 is 14 amino acids. J was trimmed by 4 bases and V by 3 bases; bases with no gene match: 4. In DNA form, the CDR3 reads TGTGCCAGCAGTTATGTGGGACAGGGTTACGAGCAGTACTTC. Its protein is CASSYVGQGYEQYF.

This clone was seen only once. The chain joins TRBV28 to TRBJ1-6; D is possibly TRBD1 (5 bases). This CDR3 has 17 residues. Germline CDR1 and CDR2: MDHEN and SYDVKM. V was shortened by 2 bases and J by 3 bases, with 14 bases between the two germline ends. Here the CDR3 DNA reads TGTGCCAGCAGTTTAGAGTCCGGACAACTCTATAATTCACCCCTCCACTTT. Amino acids: CASSLESGQLYNSPLHF.